Sequencing of this T cell receptor (beta chain) was carried out in a study of blood T cell repertoires in COVID-19 (dated by TCRdb to the early 2020s). At the level of the whole study: Samples covering the acute and convalescent phases of COVID-19 were provided by collaborators in the United States, Italy and Spain. The prospective study material was composed of cDNA or gDNA derived from T cells, B-cell-depleted T cells, or PBMCs. Deeply sampled blood TCRbeta repertoires from subjects exposed to, actively infected with, or recovered from COVID-19 were included in the dataset. The repertoires were made available in a free public database intended to serve as a resource for research on the immune response to SARS-CoV-2. The samples were drawn from the first 160 participants of the ongoing ImmuneRACE study and from 1,254 subjects provided by 6 global collaborators. Sample metadata almost always included a de-identified subject ID, COVID-19 status, age in years and sex. HLA class I and class II types, where available, came from metadata supplied by the sample provider rather than from assay-based typing. Overall study outcomes, separate from this receptor: How much clinical and demographic metadata was included differed by source and by participant, and the metadata was provided uncurated.

The immunoSEQ Assay, a bias-controlled multiplex PCR, was used to amplify TCRbeta CDR3 regions from genomic DNA. On the authors' methods: Within the assay, amplification of reference gene primers was used to estimate how many nucleated cells each sample contained. To quantify the absolute abundance of each unique TCRbeta CDR3 rearrangement, sequence reads were collapsed and filtered. For each sample, productive Simpson clonality was calculated as the square root of Simpson's diversity index over productive rearrangements. TCRdb took over this immuneACCESS table, retaining in-frame rearrangements with V and J assigned. Such tables are incomplete; in checked studies, under half of the missing clones stem from an unresolved V gene, and the remainder is unexplained. That table is the source of V, J and clone size, and D and trimming were worked out from the DNA. For this sample the table gives 450,000 to 500,000 clones, of which roughly nine tenths were detected only once. Of the sample, around 8% is held by the ten largest clones.

The germline V end is reduced by 3 bases and the J end by 3 bases; junction bases left unmatched: 6. Spanning cysteine to phenylalanine, the CDR3 consists of 16 amino acids. Only the CDR3 DNA is retained, 48 bases long and in frame from the first base. The germline V gene (reference sequence) gives CDR1 as LNHNV and CDR2 as YYDKDF. Enrolling through a virtual design, the prospective study's participants ranged in age from about 18 to 89 years and lived across 20 to 25 United States geographic areas. Cohort assignment in the prospective study relied on participant-reported clinical history from a screening survey and a study questionnaire. Recovered participants in ImmuneRACE Cohort 3 were defined as having two consecutive negative NP/OP PCR tests, clearance from a healthcare professional, or resolution of symptoms. In the prospective study, mobile phlebotomists collected whole blood, serum and a nasopharyngeal or oropharyngeal swab from each participant. Participants in the prospective study had the option to provide additional blood draws and questionnaires over a roughly 2-month period. Blood samples from the prospective study were shipped frozen or at room temperature prior to DNA extraction.

About this clone: The target of this receptor is not known. No qualities accompany the bases; no much larger clone lies one base away.

In this chain, TRBV15 is recombined with TRBJ1-5; TRBD1 matches 9 bases in the middle. The TCR comes from a woman aged 60-75 years who had recovered from COVID-19. The sample was PBMCs or T cells enriched from blood (not recorded which). The DNA sequence follows: TGTGCCACCAGCAGTCCCGGGACAGGGACCAATCAGCCCCAGCATTTT. Its amino acids are CATSSPGTGTNQPQHF.